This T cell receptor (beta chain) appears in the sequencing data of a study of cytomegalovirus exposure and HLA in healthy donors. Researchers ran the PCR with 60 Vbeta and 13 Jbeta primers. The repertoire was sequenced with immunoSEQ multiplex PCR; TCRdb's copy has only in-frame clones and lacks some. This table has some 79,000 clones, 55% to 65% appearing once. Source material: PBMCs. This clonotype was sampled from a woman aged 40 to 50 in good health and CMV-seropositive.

The CDR3 sequence: CASSPYGGELFF. DNA of the CDR3: TGTGCCAGCAGTCCTTACGGCGGGGAGCTGTTTTTT. V and J are TRBV27 and TRBJ2-2; D is undetermined. Trimming stripped 5 bases from V and 7 bases from J, with 8 bases between. Germline values: CDR1 MNHEY, CDR2 SMNVEV (reference sequence). The CDR3 contains 12 residues.